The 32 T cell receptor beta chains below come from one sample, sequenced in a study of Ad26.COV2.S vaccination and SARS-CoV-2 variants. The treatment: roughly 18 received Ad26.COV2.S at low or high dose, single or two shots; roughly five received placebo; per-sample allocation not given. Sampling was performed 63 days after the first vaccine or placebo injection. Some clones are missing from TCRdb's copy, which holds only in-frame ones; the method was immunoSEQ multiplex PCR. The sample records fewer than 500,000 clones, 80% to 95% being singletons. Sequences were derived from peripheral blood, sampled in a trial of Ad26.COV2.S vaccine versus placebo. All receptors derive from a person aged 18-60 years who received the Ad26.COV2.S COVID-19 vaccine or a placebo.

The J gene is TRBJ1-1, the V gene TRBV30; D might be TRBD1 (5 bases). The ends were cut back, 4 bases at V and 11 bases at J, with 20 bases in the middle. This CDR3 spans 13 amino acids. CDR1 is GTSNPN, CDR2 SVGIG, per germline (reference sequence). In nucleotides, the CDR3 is TGTGCCTGGACCCTTGGGGGTGGGAAAGGCGCTTTCTTT. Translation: CAWTLGGGKGAFF.

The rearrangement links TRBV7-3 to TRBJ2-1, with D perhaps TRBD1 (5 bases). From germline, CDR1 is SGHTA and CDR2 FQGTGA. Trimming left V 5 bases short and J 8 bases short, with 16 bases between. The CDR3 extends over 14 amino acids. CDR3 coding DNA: TGTGCCAGCAGCCCACAAACCACAGGTCATGAGCAGTTCTTC. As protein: CASSPQTTGHEQFF.

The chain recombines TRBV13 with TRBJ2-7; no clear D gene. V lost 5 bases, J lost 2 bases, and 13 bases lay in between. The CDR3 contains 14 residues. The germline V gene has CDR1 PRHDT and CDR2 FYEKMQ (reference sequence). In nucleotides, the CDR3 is TGTGCCAGCAGCAACCCGACAAACACCTACGAGCAGTACTTC. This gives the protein CASSNPTNTYEQYF.

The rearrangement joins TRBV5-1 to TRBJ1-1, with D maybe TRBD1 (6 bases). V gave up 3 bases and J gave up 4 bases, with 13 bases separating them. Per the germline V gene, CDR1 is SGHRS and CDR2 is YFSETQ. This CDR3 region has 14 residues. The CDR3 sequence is CASSSTRGSTEAFF. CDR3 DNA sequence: TGCGCCAGCAGCTCAACCAGGGGAAGCACTGAAGCTTTCTTT. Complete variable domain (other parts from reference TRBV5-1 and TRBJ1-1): KAGVTQTPRYLIKTRGQQVTLSCSPISGHRSVSWYQQTPGQGLQFLFEYFSETQRNKGNFPGRFSGRQFSNSRSEMNVSTLELGDSALYLCASSSTRGSTEAFFGQGTRLTVV.

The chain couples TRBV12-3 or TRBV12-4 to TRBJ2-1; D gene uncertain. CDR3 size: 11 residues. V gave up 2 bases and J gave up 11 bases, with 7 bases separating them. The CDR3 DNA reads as TGTGCCAGCAGTTTATCGGCCAAGCAGTTCTTC. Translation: CASSLSAKQFF.

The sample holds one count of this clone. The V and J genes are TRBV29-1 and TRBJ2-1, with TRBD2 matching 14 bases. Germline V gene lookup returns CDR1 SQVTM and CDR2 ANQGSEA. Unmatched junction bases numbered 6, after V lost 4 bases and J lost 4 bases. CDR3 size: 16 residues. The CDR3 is CSVGGTSGSGYNEQFF. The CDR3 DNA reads TGCAGCGTTGGGGGGACTAGCGGGAGTGGTTACAATGAGCAGTTCTTC.

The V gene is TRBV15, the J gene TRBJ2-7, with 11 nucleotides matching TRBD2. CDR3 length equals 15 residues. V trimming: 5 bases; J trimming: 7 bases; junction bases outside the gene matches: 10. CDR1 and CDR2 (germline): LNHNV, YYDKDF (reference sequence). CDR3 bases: TGTGCCACCAGCCGGGTAGCGGGAGGGCCTCGGGAGCAGTACTTC. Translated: CATSRVAGGPREQYF.

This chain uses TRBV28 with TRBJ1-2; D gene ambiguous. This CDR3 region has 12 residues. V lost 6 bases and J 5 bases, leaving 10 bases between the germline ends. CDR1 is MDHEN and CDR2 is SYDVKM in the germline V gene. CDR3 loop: CASRPRQYGYTF. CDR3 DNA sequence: TGTGCCAGCAGACCACGCCAATATGGCTACACCTTC.

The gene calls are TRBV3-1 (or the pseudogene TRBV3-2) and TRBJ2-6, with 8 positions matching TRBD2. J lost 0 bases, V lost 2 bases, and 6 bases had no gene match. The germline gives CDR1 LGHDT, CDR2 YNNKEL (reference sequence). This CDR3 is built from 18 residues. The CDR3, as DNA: TGTGCCAGCAGCCAACGGGGGGGAAGAAGCTCTGGGGCCAACGTCCTGACTTTC. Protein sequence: CASSQRGGRSSGANVLTF.

The CDR3 sequence: CASMSGIIGTGDTGELFF. The CDR3 nucleotides are TGTGCCAGCATGTCTGGAATAATTGGGACAGGGGATACCGGGGAGCTGTTTTTT. This sequence joins TRBV28 and TRBJ2-2, with TRBD1 matching 10 bases. Trimming removed 7 bases from V and 5 bases from J; junction bases left unmatched: 16. The CDR3 totals 18 residues. CDR1 and CDR2 from the germline V gene are MDHEN and SYDVKM. Filled out from reference TRBV28 and TRBJ2-2, the complete variable domain reads DVKVTQSSRYLVKRTGEKVFLECVQDMDHENMFWYRQDPGLGLRLIYFSYDVKMKEKGDIPEGYSVSREKKERFSLILESASTNQTSMYLCASMSGIIGTGDTGELFFGEGSRLTVL.

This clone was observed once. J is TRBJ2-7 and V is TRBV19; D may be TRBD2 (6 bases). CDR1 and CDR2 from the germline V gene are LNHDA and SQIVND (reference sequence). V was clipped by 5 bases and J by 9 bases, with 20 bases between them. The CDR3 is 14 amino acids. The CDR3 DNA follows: TGTGCCAGTAGTTTTGACACATCCCGGCGGGGGCAGTACTTC. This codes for CASSFDTSRRGQYF.

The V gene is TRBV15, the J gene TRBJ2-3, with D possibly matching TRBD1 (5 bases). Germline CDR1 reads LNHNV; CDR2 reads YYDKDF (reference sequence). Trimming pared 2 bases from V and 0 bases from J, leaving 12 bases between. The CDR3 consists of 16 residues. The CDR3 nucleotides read TGTGCCACCAGCAGATCAGGGATGGGTAGCACAGATACGCAGTATTTT. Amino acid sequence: CATSRSGMGSTDTQYF.

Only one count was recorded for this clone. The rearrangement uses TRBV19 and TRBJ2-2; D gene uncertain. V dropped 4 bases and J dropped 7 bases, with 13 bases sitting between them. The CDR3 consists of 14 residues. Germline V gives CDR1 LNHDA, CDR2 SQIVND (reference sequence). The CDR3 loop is CASSTLVTNGELFF. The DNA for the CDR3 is TGTGCCAGTAGTACCCTCGTTACGAACGGGGAGCTGTTTTTT.

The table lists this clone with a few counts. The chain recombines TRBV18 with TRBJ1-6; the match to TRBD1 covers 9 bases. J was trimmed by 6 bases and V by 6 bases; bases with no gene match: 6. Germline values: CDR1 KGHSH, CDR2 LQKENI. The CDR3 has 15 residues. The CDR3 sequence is CASSLTDRGNSPLHF. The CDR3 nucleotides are TGTGCCAGCTCCCTCACGGACAGGGGTAATTCACCCCTCCACTTT.

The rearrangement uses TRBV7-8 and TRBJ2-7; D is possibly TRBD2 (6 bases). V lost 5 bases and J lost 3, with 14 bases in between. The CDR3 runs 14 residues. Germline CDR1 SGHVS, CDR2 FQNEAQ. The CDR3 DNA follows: TGTGCCAGCAGCCTACCCGAGGAGGGCTACGAGCAGTACTTC. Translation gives CASSLPEEGYEQYF.

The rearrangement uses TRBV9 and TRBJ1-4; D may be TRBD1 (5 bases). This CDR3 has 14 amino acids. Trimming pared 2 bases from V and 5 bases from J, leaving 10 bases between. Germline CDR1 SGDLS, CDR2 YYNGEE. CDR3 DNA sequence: TGTGCCAGCAGCGTGGGAGGGGTAAATGAAAAACTGTTTTTT. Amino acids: CASSVGGVNEKLFF.

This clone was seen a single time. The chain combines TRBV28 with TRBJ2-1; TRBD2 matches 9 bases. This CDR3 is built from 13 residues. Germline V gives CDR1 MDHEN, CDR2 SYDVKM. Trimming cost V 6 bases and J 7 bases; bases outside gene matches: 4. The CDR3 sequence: CASRGTSLNEQFF. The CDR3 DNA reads TGTGCCAGCAGGGGGACTAGCTTAAATGAGCAGTTCTTC.

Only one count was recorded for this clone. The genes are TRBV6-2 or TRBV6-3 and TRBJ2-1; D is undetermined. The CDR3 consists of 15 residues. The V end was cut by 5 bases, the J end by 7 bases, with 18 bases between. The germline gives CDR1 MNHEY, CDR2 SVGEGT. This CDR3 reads CASSLGGTPVNEQFF. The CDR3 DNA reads TGTGCCAGCAGTCTTGGCGGAACCCCGGTGAATGAGCAGTTCTTC.

The CDR3 loop is CASSFHRDGTEAFF. CDR3 DNA sequence: TGTGCCAGTAGTTTCCACAGGGATGGGACTGAAGCTTTCTTT. The chain employs TRBV19 and TRBJ1-1; possibly TRBD1 for D (6 bases). V dropped 5 bases and J dropped 5 bases, with 15 bases sitting between them. Germline V gene sequence: CDR1 LNHDA, CDR2 SQIVND (reference sequence). This CDR3 has 14 amino acids.

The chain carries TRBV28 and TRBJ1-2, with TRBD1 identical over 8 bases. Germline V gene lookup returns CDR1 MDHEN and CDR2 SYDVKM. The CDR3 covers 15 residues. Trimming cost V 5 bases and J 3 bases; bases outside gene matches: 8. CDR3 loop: CASSRPGGFDYGYTF. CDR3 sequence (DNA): TGTGCCAGCAGTCGGCCAGGGGGCTTTGACTATGGCTACACCTTC.

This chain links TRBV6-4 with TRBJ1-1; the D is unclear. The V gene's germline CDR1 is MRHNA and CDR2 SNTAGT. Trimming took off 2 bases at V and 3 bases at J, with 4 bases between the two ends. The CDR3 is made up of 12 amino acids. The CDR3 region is CASSDAHTEAFF. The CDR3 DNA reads TGTGCCAGCAGTGACGCACACACTGAAGCTTTCTTT.

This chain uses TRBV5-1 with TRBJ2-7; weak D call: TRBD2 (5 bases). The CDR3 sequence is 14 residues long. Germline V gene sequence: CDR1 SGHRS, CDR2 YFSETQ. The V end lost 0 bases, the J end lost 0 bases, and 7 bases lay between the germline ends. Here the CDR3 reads CASSLERPSYEQYF. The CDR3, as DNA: TGCGCCAGCAGCTTGGAGCGGCCCTCCTACGAGCAGTACTTC.

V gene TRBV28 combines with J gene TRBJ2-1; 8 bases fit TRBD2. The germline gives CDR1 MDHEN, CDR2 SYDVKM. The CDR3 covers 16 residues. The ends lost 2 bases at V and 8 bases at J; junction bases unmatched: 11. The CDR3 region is CASSLMGLDRVHEQFF. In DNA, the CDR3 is TGTGCCAGCAGTTTAATGGGACTAGATCGGGTCCATGAGCAGTTCTTC.

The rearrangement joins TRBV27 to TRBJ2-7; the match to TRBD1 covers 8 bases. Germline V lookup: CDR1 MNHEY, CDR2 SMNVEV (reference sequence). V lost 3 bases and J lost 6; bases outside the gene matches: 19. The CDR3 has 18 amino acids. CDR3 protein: CASSFWPPSQGAPGEQYF. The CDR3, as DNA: TGTGCCAGCAGTTTTTGGCCTCCCTCCCAGGGGGCGCCCGGCGAGCAGTACTTC.

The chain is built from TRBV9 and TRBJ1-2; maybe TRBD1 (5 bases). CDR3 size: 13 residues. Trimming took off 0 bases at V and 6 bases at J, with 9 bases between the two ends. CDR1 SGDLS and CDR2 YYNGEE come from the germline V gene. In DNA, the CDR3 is TGTGCCAGCAGCGTAGGGGGGACCCATGGCTACACCTTC. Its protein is CASSVGGTHGYTF.

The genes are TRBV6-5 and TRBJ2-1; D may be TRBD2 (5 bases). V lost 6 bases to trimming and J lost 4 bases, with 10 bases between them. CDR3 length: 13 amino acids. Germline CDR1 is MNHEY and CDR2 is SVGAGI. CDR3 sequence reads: CASSRSGYNEQFF. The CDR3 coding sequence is TGTGCCAGCAGCCGATCGGGGTACAATGAGCAGTTCTTC.

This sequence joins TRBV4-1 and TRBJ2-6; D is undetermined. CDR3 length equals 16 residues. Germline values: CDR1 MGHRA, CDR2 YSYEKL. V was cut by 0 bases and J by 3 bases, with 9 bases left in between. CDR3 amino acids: CASSQEGLFGANVLTF. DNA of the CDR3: TGCGCCAGCAGCCAAGAAGGGTTGTTTGGGGCCAACGTCCTGACTTTC.

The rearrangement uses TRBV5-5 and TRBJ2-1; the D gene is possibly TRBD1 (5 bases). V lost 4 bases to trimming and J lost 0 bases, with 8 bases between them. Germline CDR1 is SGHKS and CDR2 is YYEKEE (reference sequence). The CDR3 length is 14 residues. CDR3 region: CASSRTPSYNEQFF. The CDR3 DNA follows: TGTGCCAGCAGCAGGACACCCTCCTACAATGAGCAGTTCTTC.

CDR3: CASSLVRGLPTDTQYF. Here the CDR3 DNA reads TGTGCCAGCAGCTTAGTACGGGGACTACCGACAGATACGCAGTATTTT. The chain links TRBV11-2 to TRBJ2-3, with 7 bases lining up with TRBD2. The V gene end was trimmed by 1 base and the J gene end by 3 bases; junction bases not matched to a gene: 7. Germline CDR1 is SGHAT and CDR2 is FQNNGV. CDR3 length: 16 residues. Looking up the rest from reference TRBV11-2 and TRBJ2-3 gives the full variable domain: EAGVAQSPRYKIIEKRQSVAFWCNPISGHATLYWYQQILGQGPKLLIQFQNNGVVDDSQLPKDRFSAERLKGVDSTLKIQPAKLEDSAVYLCASSLVRGLPTDTQYFGPGTRLTVL.

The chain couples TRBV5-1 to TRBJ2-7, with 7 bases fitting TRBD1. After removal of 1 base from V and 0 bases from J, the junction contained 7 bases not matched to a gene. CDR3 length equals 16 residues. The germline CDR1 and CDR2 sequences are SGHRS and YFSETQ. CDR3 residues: CASSLPQGDLSYEQYF. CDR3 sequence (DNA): TGCGCCAGCAGCTTGCCCCAGGGGGACCTCTCCTACGAGCAGTACTTC. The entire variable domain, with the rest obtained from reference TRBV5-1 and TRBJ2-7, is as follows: KAGVTQTPRYLIKTRGQQVTLSCSPISGHRSVSWYQQTPGQGLQFLFEYFSETQRNKGNFPGRFSGRQFSNSRSEMNVSTLELGDSALYLCASSLPQGDLSYEQYFGPGTRLTVT.

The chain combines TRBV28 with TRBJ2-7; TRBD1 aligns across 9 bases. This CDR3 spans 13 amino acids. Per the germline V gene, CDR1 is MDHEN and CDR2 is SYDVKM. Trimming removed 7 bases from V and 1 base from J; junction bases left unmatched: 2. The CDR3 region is CASTDRGSYEQYF. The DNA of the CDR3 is TGTGCCAGCACCGACAGGGGGTCCTACGAGCAGTACTTC.

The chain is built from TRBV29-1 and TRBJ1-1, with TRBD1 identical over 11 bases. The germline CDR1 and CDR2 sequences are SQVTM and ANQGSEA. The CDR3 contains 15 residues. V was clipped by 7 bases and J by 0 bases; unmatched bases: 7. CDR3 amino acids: CSAGTGGSLNTEAFF. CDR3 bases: TGCAGCGCCGGGACAGGGGGTAGTTTGAACACTGAAGCTTTCTTT.